A single sample is the source of the 10 T cell receptor beta chains below, sequenced in a study of cytomegalovirus exposure and HLA in healthy donors (dated by TCRdb to 2017 to 2019). Libraries were made using the immunoSEQ multiplex PCR assay. For the multiplex PCR, a mixture combining 60 forward primers for TCR Vbeta segments and 13 reverse primers for TCR Jbeta segments was used. TCRdb carries this immuneACCESS record with in-frame sequences only. Its versions omit some clonotypes, under half of them owing to an unresolved V gene in the studies checked, with the rest unexplained. The sample table holds around 150,000 clones, of which about 75% were seen once. The biggest ten clones account for 7.7% of the sample. The source material was PBMCs. All receptors come from a woman aged 40 to 50 in good health and CMV-seropositive.

The V and J genes are TRBV7-2 and TRBJ2-7; D may be TRBD1 (6 bases). Germline V gene data show CDR1 as SGHTA and CDR2 as FQGNSA. Trimming pared 5 bases from V and 4 bases from J, leaving 15 bases between. There are 14 residues in the CDR3. The DNA for the CDR3 is TGTGCCAGCAGCCCGGCGCCGGGGACATACGAGCAGTACTTC. It specifies CASSPAPGTYEQYF.

The chain carries TRBV9 and TRBJ1-3; TRBD1 agrees at 7 bases. CDR1 and CDR2 (germline): SGDLS, YYNGEE. This CDR3 is 16 amino acids long. J lost 4 bases, V lost 3 bases, and 10 bases had no gene match. The CDR3 here is CASSASGQSAGNTIYF. CDR3 DNA: TGTGCCAGCAGCGCATCGGGACAGTCCGCCGGAAACACCATATATTTT.

The genes are TRBV5-1 and TRBJ1-2; possible D gene TRBD1, 5 bases. V gave up 2 bases and J gave up 4 bases, with 12 bases separating them. The CDR3 extends over 14 amino acids. Per the germline V gene, CDR1 is SGHRS and CDR2 is YFSETQ. CDR3 amino acids: CASSFGGSGYGYTF. CDR3 nucleotides: TGCGCCAGCAGCTTTGGGGGGTCTGGCTATGGCTACACCTTC.

The CDR3 nucleotides read TGCGCCAGCAGCCCGGACGTCCGGGAATCATACAATGAGCAGTTCTTC. This codes for CASSPDVRESYNEQFF. The chain combines TRBV5-1 with TRBJ2-1; the D gene is possibly TRBD2 (5 bases). CDR3 length: 16 residues. Trimming took 4 bases from V and 4 from J, leaving 18 bases between them. CDR1 and CDR2 (germline): SGHRS, YFSETQ.

The V call is TRBV5-1, the J call TRBJ2-2; 8 bases are a match to TRBD2. The V segment lost 7 bases and the J segment 1 base; nucleotides outside the gene matches: 3. Germline V gives CDR1 SGHRS, CDR2 YFSETQ. The CDR3 length is 14 residues. The CDR3 DNA follows: TGCGCCAGCGCACGGGAGGGGAACACCGGGGAGCTGTTTTTT. Translation gives CASAREGNTGELFF.

The chain is built from TRBV7-9 and TRBJ2-7, with a weak D call TRBD1 (6 bases). Trimming took 4 bases from V and 2 from J, leaving 18 bases between them. This CDR3 is 16 amino acids long. CDR1 and CDR2 from the germline V gene are SEHNR and FQNEAQ (reference sequence). The CDR3 loop is CASSSNRGRGPYEQYF. In nucleotides, the CDR3 is TGTGCCAGCAGCTCAAACCGTGGCAGGGGACCCTACGAGCAGTACTTC.

This clone was counted only a few times. The chain employs TRBV27 and TRBJ2-2; D gene unclear. V lost 3 bases, J lost 2 bases, and 7 bases lay in between. In germline, CDR1 is MNHEY, CDR2 SMNVEV (reference sequence). This CDR3 comprises 14 residues. CDR3: CASSFGGNTGELFF. The CDR3 DNA reads TGTGCCAGCAGTTTCGGCGGCAACACCGGGGAGCTGTTTTTT.

The V and J genes are TRBV7-8 and TRBJ2-7; 12 bases are a match to TRBD2. V lost 0 bases and J lost 5; bases outside the gene matches: 11. The CDR3 has 18 amino acids. In germline, CDR1 is SGHVS, CDR2 FQNEAQ. Here the CDR3 DNA reads TGTGCCAGCAGCTTAGCAAGGAGACTAGCGGGAGCGAGGAACGAGCAGTACTTC. It specifies CASSLARRLAGARNEQYF.

V usage is TRBV18 and J usage is TRBJ1-4; 7 positions match TRBD1. Germline CDR1 is KGHSH and CDR2 is LQKENI. The trim removed 2 bases at V and 6 bases at J, leaving 0 bases unmatched. The CDR3 sequence is 13 residues long. The CDR3 DNA sequence: TGTGCCAGCTCACCAGGGACAGATGAAAAACTGTTTTTT. Protein sequence: CASSPGTDEKLFF.

CDR3 amino acids: CASSSIQADTQYF. Written as DNA, the CDR3 is TGTGCCAGCAGCTCGATACAGGCAGATACGCAGTATTTT. V and J are TRBV11-3 and TRBJ2-3; D may be TRBD1 (5 bases). CDR3 size: 13 residues. The germline CDR1 and CDR2 sequences are SGHNT and YENEEA. V lost 4 bases and J lost 4, with 9 bases in between.